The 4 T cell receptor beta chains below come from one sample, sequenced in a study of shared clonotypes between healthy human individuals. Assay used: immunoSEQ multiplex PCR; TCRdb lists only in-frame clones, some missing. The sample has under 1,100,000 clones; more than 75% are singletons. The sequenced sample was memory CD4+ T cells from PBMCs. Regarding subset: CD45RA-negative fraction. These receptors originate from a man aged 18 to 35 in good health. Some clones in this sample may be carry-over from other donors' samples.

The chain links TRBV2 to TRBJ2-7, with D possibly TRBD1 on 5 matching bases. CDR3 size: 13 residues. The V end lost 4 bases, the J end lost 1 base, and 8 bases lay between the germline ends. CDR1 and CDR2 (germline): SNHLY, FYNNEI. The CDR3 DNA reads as TGTGCCAGCAGTGTTTACAGGTCCTACGAGCAGTACTTC. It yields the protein CASSVYRSYEQYF.

The DNA of the CDR3 is TGTGCCAGCAGCTTGGGAGGAGGGGTGTATAGCAATCAGCCCCAGCATTTT. Its translation is CASSLGGGVYSNQPQHF. The V call is TRBV5-6, the J call TRBJ1-5; tentative D call: TRBD1 (5 bases). The CDR3 totals 17 residues. Germline loops: CDR1 SGHDT, CDR2 YYEEEE. V lost 0 bases and J lost 0, with 13 bases in between.

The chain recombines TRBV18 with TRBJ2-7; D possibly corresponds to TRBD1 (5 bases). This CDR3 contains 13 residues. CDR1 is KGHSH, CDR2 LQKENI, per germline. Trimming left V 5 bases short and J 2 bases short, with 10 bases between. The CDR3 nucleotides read TGTGCCAGCTCAGCCGACAGAACCTACGAGCAGTACTTC. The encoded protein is CASSADRTYEQYF. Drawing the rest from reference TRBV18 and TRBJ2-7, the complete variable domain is NAGVMQNPRHLVRRRGQEARLRCSPMKGHSHVYWYRQLPEEGLKFMVYLQKENIIDESGMPKERFSAEFPKEGPSILRIQQVVRGDSAAYFCASSADRTYEQYFGPGTRLTVT.

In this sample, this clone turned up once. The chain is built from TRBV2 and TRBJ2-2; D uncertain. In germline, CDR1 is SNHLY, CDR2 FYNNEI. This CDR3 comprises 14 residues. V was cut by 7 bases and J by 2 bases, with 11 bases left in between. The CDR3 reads CASNPDQNTGELFF. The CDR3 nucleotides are TGTGCCAGCAATCCTGATCAAAACACCGGGGAGCTGTTTTTT. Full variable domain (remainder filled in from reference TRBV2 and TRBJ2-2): EPEVTQTPSHQVTQMGQEVILRCVPISNHLYFYWYRQILGQKVEFLVSFYNNEISEKSEIFDDQFSVERPDGSNFTLKIRSTKLEDSAMYFCASNPDQNTGELFFGEGSRLTVL.